The entry that follows covers one T cell receptor (beta chain) sequence. The data are from a study of cytomegalovirus exposure and HLA in healthy donors. V lost 3 bases and J 4 bases, leaving 9 bases between the germline ends. This CDR3 has 14 residues. From germline, CDR1 is MNHEY and CDR2 SMNVEV (reference sequence). This PCR relied on a set of 60 Vbeta primers and 13 Jbeta primers. Generated by immunoSEQ multiplex PCR, the TCRdb table keeps only in-frame clones and is missing some. The data contain 120,000 or so clones, 70% to 85% of them singletons. Sequences were obtained from PBMCs. The chain employs TRBV27 and TRBJ2-2; D remains unclear. This TCR came from a man aged 25 to 45 in good health and CMV-seropositive. CDR3 coding DNA: TGTGCCAGCAGTTTTGTCTCGGTCACCGGGGAGCTGTTTTTT. Translating gives CASSFVSVTGELFF.